The sequence of this T cell receptor beta chain was determined in a study of tumor and adjacent non-tumor tissue in lung cancer. Background on the study: Histology: 12 adenocarcinoma, a couple of squamous cell carcinoma, 1 small cell lung cancer.

Whole-study results and caveats: Shorter survival was associated with higher TCR diversity in tumors.

RNA was extracted from bulk tissue without any cell sorting. The normal lung tissue was taken more than 3 cm from the tumor edge. Three rounds of nested PCR, following a modified ARM-PCR protocol, produced the TCRbeta library. TCRdb redid the calling of the multiplex PCR reads with MiXCR, one entry per CDR3 protein. This sample carries approximately 53,000 distinct CDR3 sequences, 70% to 80% of them seen once, and the ten largest clones take around a quarter. Regarding this clonotype: Its antigen is as yet unknown.

This TCR derives from a woman in her fifties or sixties with non-small cell lung cancer. Sequences were obtained from distant non-tumor lung tissue.

In nucleotides, the CDR3 is TGTGCCAGCTCACCGGGGGGTCTGAGCGAGCAGTACTTC. Translated, it gives CASSPGGLSEQYF. The V call is TRBV18, the J call TRBJ2-7, with a weak D call TRBD2 (6 bases). Trimming took off 3 bases at V and 6 bases at J, with 12 bases between the two ends. From germline, CDR1 is KGHSH and CDR2 LQKENI. CDR3 length equals 13 residues.